This T cell receptor beta chain was retrieved from a study of molecular identifiers for immune sequencing clone quantification (dated by TCRdb to 2017 to 2018). For the study in its entirety: For a replicate experiment, RNA from roughly 20,000 or 100,000 naive CD8 T cells was divided into five aliquots, and four of the five aliquots were sequenced. This methods study used CD8 T cells to benchmark TCR RNA copy counting and molecular-identifier clustering-based TCR repertoire sequencing (MIDCIRS).

Library creation used PCR. The reads were generated on a NextSeq 500. Bulk TCR libraries were made following a previously described method, with the TCR primers given in Table S5. The Qiagen AllPrep DNA/RNA kit was used to purify total RNA. Before analysis, reads from multiple sequencing runs of the same library were pooled. Regarding the original processing steps: Reads were retained only if an exact TCR constant sequence was present, and the retained reads were trimmed to 150 nt and grouped according to their 12-nt molecular barcodes. Reads inside each barcode group were sub-clustered using a 15% Levenshtein threshold, and a quality-weighted consensus sequence was constructed for each RNA molecule. Non-functional sequences were removed, as were lower-count sequences one edit away from another. Barcode sub-clusters with fewer than 20% of the maximum read count were removed, based on fitting two negative binomial distributions. The raw public data were reprocessed by TCRdb itself: fastp quality trimming at Q25, MiXCR clonotype calling, in-frame beta chains only. Under each unique CDR3 protein, matching rows form one entry showing the most common genes and DNA. TCRdb assigned the V and J calls; the authors' analysis was not used. The sample has roughly 630,000 distinct CDR3 sequences on record, 25% of them singletons. The leading ten clones occupy about 0.78% of the sample.

General conclusions and limits of the study: Spiked-in Jurkat TCR RNA equivalent to a single cell was reported to be detectable even among approximately 900,000 naive CD8 T cells. Naive libraries contained spiked-in Jurkat TCR RNA (approximately ten copies' worth), which is not part of the donor repertoire. Modeling indicated around 3.2 TCR RNA copies recovered per cell, compared with roughly 9.7 by digital PCR, which implies a capture efficiency of approximately 30%. Highly expanded clone sizes could be underestimated if identical TCR molecules share a barcode. Clones above 20 RNA copies held over 97% of molecules in CMV-specific effector cells but under 1% in naive cells. When barcode sub-clustering was left out, chimeric consensus sequences inflated TCR diversity, with chimeras reaching as high as 47%.

Libraries of naive CD8 T cells were built from approximately 20,000 to 1,000,000 sorted cells, with 10%, 30% or 50% of the purified RNA used. Naive CD8 T cells were FACS-sorted as CD8+CD4-CCR7+CD45RA+ on a BD FACSAria II into RLT Plus buffer. To test detection sensitivity, Jurkat RNA equal to 9 to 10 TCR copies was added to samples of 20,000-1,000,000 naive CD8 T cells. CD8 T cells were enriched with RosetteSep CD8+ T Cell Enrichment Cocktail and Ficoll-Paque, followed by ACK red cell lysis. Remarks on this clonotype: It lacks a known antigen. Base quality data are lacking; no much larger clone is found one base away.

The CDR3 contains 17 residues, cysteine and phenylalanine counted. Here the CDR3 DNA is all that survives: 51 bases in frame from base 1. At the junction V is shortened by 4 bases and J by 6 bases; bases outside the gene matches: 14. CDR1 and CDR2 were assigned from the germline V gene as SGHRS and YFSETQ. The TCR was taken from a human donor in good health. Some libraries in this study had Jurkat cell RNA spiked in. The chain is made from TRBV5-1 and TRBJ1-4, and TRBD1 matches 8 of the central bases. The sample taken for sequencing was naive CD8+ T cells from blood, with Jurkat cell RNA spiked in. The meaning of the sample's cell subset or site label: FACS-sorted CD8+CD4-CCR7+CD45RA+ naive T cells. The DNA sequence follows: TGCGCCAGCAGCCGGGCCGCTACAGGGGGTACTTATGAAAAACTGTTTTTT. Its protein product is CASSRAATGGTYEKLFF.